What follows are 9 T cell receptor beta chains derived from one specimen sequenced in a study of T cell clones after liver transplantation. Sequenced by immunoSEQ multiplex PCR; TCRdb stores in-frame clones only, minus some. The sample holds some 80,000 clones, about 85% seen once. The starting material was CD4+ T cells from blood, obtained roughly 50 months after liver transplant. The receptors originated from a human patient who received a liver transplant. Some T cells may have originated in the graft donor.

The chain combines TRBV6-5 with TRBJ2-7; possibly TRBD1 for D (6 bases). The V and J ends lost 6 bases and 7 bases respectively, with 22 bases between them. The CDR3 consists of 15 residues. Germline CDR1 reads MNHEY; CDR2 reads SVGAGI. The CDR3 protein is CASSLPGKGVGEQYF. CDR3 nucleotides: TGTGCCAGCAGCCTGCCGGGGAAGGGGGTTGGTGAGCAGTACTTC.

The chain has TRBV7-2 and TRBJ2-7; D remains unclear. From germline, CDR1 is SGHTA and CDR2 FQGNSA. V was pared by 5 bases and J by 7 bases, with 15 bases between. The CDR3 length is 13 residues. DNA for the CDR3: TGTGCCAGCAGCGCTATGCCCTTAGTAGAGCAGTACTTC. This gives the protein CASSAMPLVEQYF.

The rearrangement joins TRBV5-4 to TRBJ2-2; no clear D gene. Trimming cost V 3 bases and J 0 bases, with 12 bases left between them. The CDR3 loop spans 16 amino acids. Germline-derived CDR1 and CDR2 are SGHNT and YYREEE (reference sequence). This CDR3 is CASSSRLAPNTGELFF. The DNA of the CDR3 is TGTGCCAGCAGCTCAAGACTTGCACCGAACACCGGGGAGCTGTTTTTT.

The chain combines TRBV19 with TRBJ2-7, with TRBD1 matching 7 bases. V lost 4 bases to trimming and J lost 0 bases; unmatched junction nucleotides: 3. CDR3 length: 14 amino acids. In germline, CDR1 is LNHDA, CDR2 SQIVND (reference sequence). This CDR3 is CASSKGQNSYEQYF. The CDR3 DNA reads as TGTGCCAGTAGTAAGGGACAGAACTCCTACGAGCAGTACTTC.

The chain has TRBV9 and TRBJ2-3; 7 nucleotides match TRBD1. The V and J ends lost 4 bases and 2 bases, in that order; junction bases with no gene match: 1. Germline CDR1 is SGDLS and CDR2 is YYNGEE. The CDR3 length is 13 residues. The CDR3 loop is CASSQGVTDTQYF. Written as DNA, the CDR3 is TGTGCCAGCAGCCAGGGGGTCACAGATACGCAGTATTTT.

In this sample, this clone turned up a few times. J is TRBJ1-2 and V is TRBV4-1; the match to TRBD1 covers 11 bases. Trimming removed 3 bases from V and 6 bases from J; junction bases left unmatched: 0. Germline CDR1 reads MGHRA; CDR2 reads YSYEKL. This CDR3 has 13 residues. CDR3 sequence (DNA): TGCGCCAGCAGCCAGGGACAGGGGGATGGCTACACCTTC. This sequence encodes CASSQGQGDGYTF.

V gene TRBV7-2 combines with J gene TRBJ2-4; weak D call: TRBD1 (6 bases). CDR1 and CDR2 (germline): SGHTA, FQGNSA. This CDR3 contains 17 residues. The V gene lost 1 base and the J gene lost 3 bases, with 16 bases spanning the gap. The CDR3 loop is CASSLGNRASGKNIQYF. CDR3 in DNA: TGTGCCAGCAGCTTAGGGAACAGGGCATCGGGCAAAAACATTCAGTACTTC.

The chain recombines TRBV7-2 with TRBJ2-5; no definite D call. The CDR3 covers 14 residues. Trimming took off 1 base at V and 4 bases at J, with 10 bases between the two ends. CDR1 and CDR2 from the germline V gene are SGHTA and FQGNSA. CDR3 sequence: CASSLVRTTETQYF. Written as DNA, the CDR3 is TGTGCCAGCAGCTTAGTGCGGACCACAGAGACCCAGTACTTC.

This chain joins TRBV4-2 and TRBJ2-7, with a weak D call TRBD1 (5 bases). CDR1 and CDR2 (germline): LGHNA, YNFKEQ. The V end was cut by 4 bases, the J end by 1 base, with 11 bases between. This CDR3 spans 14 amino acids. The CDR3 sequence is CASSPAAGSYEQYF. The CDR3 DNA is TGTGCCAGCAGCCCGGCGGCAGGGTCCTACGAGCAGTACTTC.